These 8 T cell receptor beta chains came from one sample sequenced in a study of CD8+ T cells in alopecia areata. Extracted RNA was reverse transcribed into cDNA, the sequencing template. TCRdb's table, derived via immunoSEQ multiplex PCR, lists solely in-frame clones and lacks some. Here the sample spans 200,000 to 250,000 clones, less than 75% being singletons. As to treatment: oral pan-JAK inhibitor, 5-10 mg twice daily. The starting material was CD4+ T cells sorted from blood, obtained at week 4, from a patient treated with tofacitinib. Every receptor here comes from a human donor with alopecia areata.

On this clone itself: Different DNA sequences within this sample yield the same CDR3. The chain joins TRBV30 to TRBJ1-1, with D uncertain. Germline V lookup: CDR1 GTSNPN, CDR2 SVGIG (reference sequence). Trimming pared 5 bases from V and 4 bases from J, leaving 14 bases between. The CDR3 contains 13 residues. CDR3 sequence: CAWRTVLGTEAFF. CDR3 coding DNA: TGTGCCTGGCGAACCGTACTGGGCACTGAAGCTTTCTTT.

The V gene is TRBV7-6, the J gene TRBJ1-6, with 10 bases identical to TRBD1. This CDR3 is 15 amino acids long. Germline CDR1 reads SGHVS; CDR2 reads FNYEAQ. V trimming: 4 bases; J trimming: 14 bases; junction bases outside the gene matches: 11. CDR3 bases: TGTGCCAGCAGCTCTGGACAGGGGGTAAAGAGTACCCTCCACTTT. Translating it yields CASSSGQGVKSTLHF.

This clone has a handful of counts. The genes are TRBV5-4 and TRBJ1-2; D remains ambiguous. V lost 0 bases and J lost 3, with 3 bases in between. This CDR3 is 12 amino acids long. CDR1 and CDR2 (germline): SGHNT, YYREEE (reference sequence). The CDR3 region has the DNA TGTGCCAGCAGCTTGGATCACTATGGCTACACCTTC. Its translation is CASSLDHYGYTF.

The gene calls are TRBV29-1 and TRBJ1-5; D is undetermined. Looked up from germline, CDR1 is SQVTM and CDR2 is ANQGSEA. CDR3 length equals 13 residues. V was trimmed by 5 bases and J by 5 bases, leaving 13 bases between them. The CDR3: CSVKTGSDQPQHF. In nucleotides, the CDR3 is TGCAGCGTTAAAACGGGTTCGGATCAGCCCCAGCATTTT.

This clone was detected only a few times. The rearrangement joins TRBV6-5 to TRBJ1-5, with unresolved D. The CDR3 totals 13 residues. Trimming took 6 bases from V and 8 from J, leaving 14 bases between them. CDR1 MNHEY and CDR2 SVGAGI come from the germline V gene. The CDR3 is CASRNGPSEPQHF. The CDR3 DNA follows: TGTGCCAGCAGAAACGGGCCCTCGGAGCCCCAGCATTTT.

Note on this clone: This sample also contains other DNA sequences that code for the same CDR3. The rearrangement uses TRBV29-1 and TRBJ1-1; 8 nucleotides match TRBD1. Looked up from germline, CDR1 is SQVTM and CDR2 is ANQGSEA. Trimming at V came to 7 bases and at J to 0 bases, leaving 1 base not matched to a gene. This CDR3 comprises 12 residues. The DNA for the CDR3 is TGCAGCGGGGGACAGGTGAACACTGAAGCTTTCTTT. Protein sequence: CSGGQVNTEAFF.

The chain uses TRBV15 and TRBJ1-2; D not certain. There are 16 residues in the CDR3. V lost 2 bases to trimming and J lost 0 bases, with 13 bases between them. Germline V lookup: CDR1 LNHNV, CDR2 YYDKDF (reference sequence). CDR3 amino acids: CATSRNPLGANYGYTF. CDR3 nucleotides: TGTGCCACCAGCAGAAATCCTCTGGGAGCTAACTATGGCTACACCTTC.

In this sample, this clone turned up once. DNA of the CDR3: TGTGCCACCAGCAAACAGGGTTACGAGCAGTACTTC. Translated: CATSKQGYEQYF. This chain uses TRBV15 with TRBJ2-7, with a tentative D call TRBD1 (6 bases). The CDR3 length is 12 residues. The germline CDR1 and CDR2 sequences are LNHNV and YYDKDF (reference sequence). Trimming took 4 bases from V and 4 from J, leaving 8 bases between them.